Sequencing of this TCR beta chain was carried out in a study of T cells in Graves' hyperthyroidism and ophthalmopathy. Amplified TCR beta CDR3 regions came from RNA transcripts. HTBI primers were used for first-round RT-PCR of the TCR CDR3. TCRdb fed the multiplex PCR reads into MiXCR, producing one record per CDR3 protein. The sample has roughly 500,000 distinct CDR3 sequences, about 16% seen once. Ophthalmopathy in the patients scored at least 3 on Clinical Activity Score and at least 4 on NOSPECS grade, lasting under 3 months. Exclusion of a patient resulted from uncontrolled infection, other autoimmune disease, pregnancy or lactation. The authors took PBMCs from roughly 10 ml fresh peripheral blood. The CDR3 consists of 13 residues. Germline CDR1 is MDHEN and CDR2 is SYDVKM. This clonotype was observed a handful of times. Sequence at one end of the junction differs from germline and may be a read error.

The TCR sequence derives from a woman younger than 45 with Graves' ophthalmopathy. The chain joins TRBV28 to TRBJ2-7, with D tentatively TRBD2 (5 bases). The sequencing sample was made of blood. CDR3 sequence: CASSGSDSYEQYF. The CDR3 nucleotides are TGCGCCAGCAGTGGTAGCGACTCCTACGAGCAGTACTTC.